Listed below are T cell receptor beta chains from one sample, sequenced in a study of CD8+CD57+ T cells in acquired aplastic anemia. MiXCR was run by TCRdb on the reads, yielding one entry per CDR3 protein. The table records hundreds of thousands of distinct CDR3 sequences, 40% to 50% of them present only once. Specimen: sorted CD4+, CD8+, or CD8+CD57+ T cells (not recorded which) from PBMCs. These receptors were collected from a human donor with aplastic anemia. Each CDR3 is given with its conserved first and last residue. The D gene is left open where the match is weak. A clone size is listed for some rows: how often the clone was seen (once, few, many), or a class if it is expanded.

cdr3_aa,cdr3_nt,v_call,clone_size,d_call,j_call
CAIKAGEYEQYF,TGTGCCATCAAAGCGGGGGAGTACGAGCAGTACTTC,TRBV10-3,.,TRBD2,TRBJ2-7
CSARDILADSYNEQFF,TGCAGTGCTAGAGATATACTAGCGGATTCCTACAATGAGCAGTTCTTC,TRBV20-1,many,TRBD2,TRBJ2-1
CASSYSLADPGNTIYF,TGTGCCAGCAGTTACTCTCTGGCAGACCCTGGAAACACCATATATTTT,TRBV2,.,.,TRBJ1-3
CASSLGGQESEQYF,TGTGCCAGCAGCTTAGGGGGACAGGAATCAGAGCAGTACTTC,TRBV7-6,few,TRBD1,TRBJ2-7
CASLGGGFPGELFF,TGTGCCAGCCTCGGAGGGGGCTTTCCCGGGGAGCTGTTTTTT,TRBV2,many,.,TRBJ2-2
CASSSSAGGPYEQYF,TGTGCCAGTAGTTCCTCAGCGGGAGGGCCCTACGAGCAGTACTTC,TRBV19,many,TRBD2,TRBJ2-7
CASRQGWGAGELFF,TGTGCCAGTAGGCAGGGTTGGGGTGCCGGGGAGCTGTTTTTT,TRBV19,.,.,TRBJ2-2
CSASKGARNEQFF,TGCAGTGCTAGTAAGGGGGCCAGGAATGAGCAGTTCTTC,TRBV20-1,.,TRBD1,TRBJ2-1
CASSFSVQETQYF,TGTGCCAGCAGTTTTTCGGTCCAAGAGACCCAGTACTTC,TRBV28,.,.,TRBJ2-5
CASRSTGAPNTEAFF,TGTGCCAGCAGATCGACAGGGGCCCCGAACACTGAAGCTTTCTTT,TRBV6-4,many,TRBD1,TRBJ1-1
CASSPPDRERDEKLFF,TGTGCCAGCAGTCCCCCGGACAGGGAACGGGATGAAAAACTGTTTTTT,TRBV28,.,TRBD1,TRBJ1-4
CASSLTGLAGGQYNEQFF,TGTGCCAGCAGCTTGACTGGACTAGCGGGAGGTCAATACAATGAGCAGTTCTTC,TRBV7-8,many,TRBD2,TRBJ2-1
CATQTDRGYGYTF,TGCGCCACCCAGACCGACAGGGGGTATGGCTACACCTTC,TRBV10-2,.,TRBD1,TRBJ1-2
CASSFTFRDPGTTIYF,TGCGCCAGCAGCTTTACGTTCCGGGACCCCGGAACCACCATATATTTT,TRBV5-1,few,.,TRBJ1-3
CAIGLQGASEAFF,TGTGCCATCGGACTACAGGGGGCGTCTGAAGCTTTCTTT,TRBV10-3,.,TRBD1,TRBJ1-1
CASSLVPAGSGETQYF,TGTGCCAGCAGCTTAGTTCCAGCGGGGTCCGGAGAGACCCAGTACTTC,TRBV7-7,.,TRBD2,TRBJ2-5
CASSESKGMNTEAFF,TGTGCCAGCAGTGAATCGAAGGGCATGAACACTGAAGCTTTCTTT,TRBV25-1,.,.,TRBJ1-1